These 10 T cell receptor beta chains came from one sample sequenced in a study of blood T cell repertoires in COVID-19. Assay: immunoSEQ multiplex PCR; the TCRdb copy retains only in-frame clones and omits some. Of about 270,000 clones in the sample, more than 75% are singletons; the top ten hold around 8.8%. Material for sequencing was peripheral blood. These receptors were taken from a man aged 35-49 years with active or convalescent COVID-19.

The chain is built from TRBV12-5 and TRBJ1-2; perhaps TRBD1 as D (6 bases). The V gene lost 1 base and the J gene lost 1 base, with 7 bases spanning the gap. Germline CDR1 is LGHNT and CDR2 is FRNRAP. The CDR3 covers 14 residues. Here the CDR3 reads CASGLGTDNYGYTF. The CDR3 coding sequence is TGTGCTAGTGGTTTGGGGACAGATAACTATGGCTACACCTTC.

CDR3 sequence reads: CASSQVAGTGNTGELFF. The CDR3 DNA follows: TGCGCCAGCAGCCAAGTTGCCGGGACAGGGAACACCGGGGAGCTGTTTTTT. The V gene is TRBV4-1, the J gene TRBJ2-2, with 8 positions matching TRBD1. The CDR3 has 17 residues. J was trimmed by 1 base and V by 1 base; bases with no gene match: 5. Germline loops: CDR1 MGHRA, CDR2 YSYEKL.

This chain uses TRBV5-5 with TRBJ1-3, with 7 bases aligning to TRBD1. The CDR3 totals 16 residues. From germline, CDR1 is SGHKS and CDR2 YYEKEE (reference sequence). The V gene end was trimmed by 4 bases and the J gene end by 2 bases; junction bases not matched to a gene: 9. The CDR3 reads CASSGRDRSPGNTIYF. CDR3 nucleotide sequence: TGTGCCAGCAGCGGCCGGGACAGAAGCCCTGGAAACACCATATATTTT. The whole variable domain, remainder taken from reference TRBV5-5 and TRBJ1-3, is DAGVTQSPTHLIKTRGQQVTLRCSPISGHKSVSWYQQVLGQGPQFIFQYYEKEERGRGNFPDRFSARQFPNYSSELNVNALLLGDSALYLCASSGRDRSPGNTIYFGEGSWLTVV.

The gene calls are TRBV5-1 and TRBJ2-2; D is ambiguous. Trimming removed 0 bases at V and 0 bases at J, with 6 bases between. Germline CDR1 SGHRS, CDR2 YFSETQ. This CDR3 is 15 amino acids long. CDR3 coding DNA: TGCGCCAGCAGCTTGGCGGTGGCGAACACCGGGGAGCTGTTTTTT. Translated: CASSLAVANTGELFF.

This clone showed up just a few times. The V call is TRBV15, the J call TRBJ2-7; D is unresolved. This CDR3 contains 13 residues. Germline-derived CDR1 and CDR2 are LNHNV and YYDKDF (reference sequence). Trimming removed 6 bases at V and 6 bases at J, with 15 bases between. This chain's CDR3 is CATSSHPPGEQYF. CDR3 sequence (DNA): TGTGCCACCAGTAGTCATCCCCCCGGCGAGCAGTACTTC.

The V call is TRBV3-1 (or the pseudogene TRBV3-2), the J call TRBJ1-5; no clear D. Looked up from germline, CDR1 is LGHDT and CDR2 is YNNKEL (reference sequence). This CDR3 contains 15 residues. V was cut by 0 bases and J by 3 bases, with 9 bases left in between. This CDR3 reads CASSQDRQVNQPQHF. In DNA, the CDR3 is TGTGCCAGCAGCCAAGATCGGCAGGTCAATCAGCCCCAGCATTTT.

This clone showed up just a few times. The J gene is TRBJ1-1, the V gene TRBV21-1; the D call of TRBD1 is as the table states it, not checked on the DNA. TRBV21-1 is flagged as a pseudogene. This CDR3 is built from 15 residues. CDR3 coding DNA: TGTGCCAGCAGCGTACCCGGGACAACGAACACTGAAGCTTTCTTT. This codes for CASSVPGTTNTEAFF.

Here the CDR3 reads CATSMRPYINEQFF. CDR3 nucleotides: TGTGCCACCAGCATGAGGCCTTATATCAATGAGCAGTTCTTC. The chain links TRBV15 to TRBJ2-1, with D unclear. Trimming cost V 4 bases and J 6 bases, with 13 bases left between them. Germline V CDR1 and CDR2: LNHNV, YYDKDF (reference sequence). This CDR3 contains 14 residues.

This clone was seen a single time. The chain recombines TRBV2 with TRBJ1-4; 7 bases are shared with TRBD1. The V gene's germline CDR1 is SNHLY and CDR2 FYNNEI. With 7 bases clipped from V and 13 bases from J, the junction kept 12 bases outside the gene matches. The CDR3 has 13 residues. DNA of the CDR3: TGTGCCAGCAATCTATTCCAGGGGGGCAGACTGTTTTTT. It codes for CASNLFQGGRLFF.

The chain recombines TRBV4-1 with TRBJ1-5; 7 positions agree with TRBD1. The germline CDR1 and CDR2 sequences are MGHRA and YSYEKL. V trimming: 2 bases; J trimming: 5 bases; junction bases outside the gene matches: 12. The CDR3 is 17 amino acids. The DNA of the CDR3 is TGCGCCAGCAGCCAAAGAACGGCAGGGGGTCCCCATCAGCCCCAGCATTTT. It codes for CASSQRTAGGPHQPQHF.